This note documents a single T cell receptor beta chain sequence. Its antigen is not yet known. The record has no base qualities; no much larger clone is one base away. Including the terminal cysteine and phenylalanine, the CDR3 comprises 18 residues. Kept here is only the CDR3 DNA, which spans 54 bases and is read in frame from base 1. The germline V gene (reference sequence) specifies SGHKS as CDR1 and YYEKEE as CDR2. The V end loses 4 bases and the J end loses 3 bases, and a stretch of 23 bases separates them. One collaborating source in Seattle enrolled patients during active infection and followed them longitudinally through the course of disease. Collaborating institutions collected whole blood in K2EDTA tubes following their own protocols. For TCRbeta analysis, collaborators shipped samples in one of three forms: frozen whole blood, isolated PBMCs, or DNA extracted from either of those sample types.

TCRbeta CDR3 regions were amplified from genomic DNA using the immunoSEQ Assay, a bias-controlled multiplex PCR. In the authors' own workflow: The number of nucleated cells in each sample was estimated from the amplification of reference gene primers within the assay. Sequence reads were collapsed and filtered to measure the absolute abundance of every unique TCRbeta CDR3 rearrangement. For each sample, productive Simpson clonality was calculated by taking the square root of Simpson's diversity index across productive rearrangements. In its TCRdb copy, this immuneACCESS table keeps in-frame sequences only and misses some clones. Where compared with another copy, unresolved V genes explain less than half of these, and the others have no known cause. V, J and clone size were drawn from that table, and D and trimming were deduced from the DNA. The sample contains a few hundred thousand clones, over 75% of them found a single time. The top ten clonotypes cover 0.7% to 0.9% of the sample.

The record originates from a study of blood T cell repertoires in COVID-19 (dated by TCRdb to the early 2020s). Notes on the research overall: The collaborator samples originated in the United States, Italy and Spain and spanned the acute and convalescent phases of COVID-19. Where available, HLA class I and class II types were taken from metadata supplied by the sample provider and were not determined by assay-based typing. The repertoires were released in a freely available public database intended as a resource for research on the immune response to SARS-CoV-2. Subjects who had been exposed to COVID-19, were actively infected with it, or had recovered from it provided the deeply sampled blood TCRbeta repertoires that made up the dataset. A de-identified subject ID, COVID-19 status, age in years and sex were almost always included in the sample metadata. The material from the prospective study consisted of cDNA or gDNA derived from T cells, B-cell-depleted T cells, or PBMCs. Samples came from the ongoing ImmuneRACE study (first 160 participants) plus 1,254 subjects from 6 global collaborators. The study at large found these results: The quantity of clinical and demographic metadata differed by source and by participant and was supplied without curation.

The receptor's source is a human donor with COVID-19, enrolled during active disease. The donor label of this sample is uncertain. Rearrangement joined TRBV5-5 to TRBJ1-5; a tentative D call is TRBD1 (5 bases match). Input material: peripheral blood. The CDR3 here reads CASSKKLDSHDFNQPQHF. Read as DNA, the sequence is TGTGCCAGCAGCAAGAAACTCGACAGCCACGATTTCAATCAGCCCCAGCATTTT.